This is a list of T cell receptor beta chains from one sample in a study of Ad26.COV2.S vaccination and SARS-CoV-2 variants. Some clones are missing from TCRdb's copy, which holds only in-frame ones; the method was immunoSEQ multiplex PCR. The sample lists some 350,000 clones, roughly 90% occurring once. This material consisted of peripheral blood, taken in a trial of Ad26.COV2.S vaccine versus placebo. These receptors were obtained from a person between 18 and 65 years old who received the Ad26.COV2.S COVID-19 vaccine or a placebo. CDR3s include the opening cysteine and the closing phenylalanine or tryptophan. D genes are given only for firm matches. Not every row has a clone size; where given, it reads once, few, many or a size class.

J | D | V | size | DNA | CDR3
TRBJ2-1 | - | TRBV10-3 | - | TGTGCCATCAGTGAGTCGTGGGACTCCTACAATGAGCAGTTCTTC | CAISESWDSYNEQFF
TRBJ1-5 | - | TRBV7-9 | - | TGTGCCAGCAGCCCACGGACAGGCAATCAGCCCCAGCATTTT | CASSPRTGNQPQHF
TRBJ2-2 | - | TRBV5-1 | - | TGCGCCAGCAGCTCCGTATGGGGGTCCGGGGAGCTGTTTTTT | CASSSVWGSGELFF
TRBJ2-1 | - | TRBV6-2/TRBV6-3 | - | TGTGCCAGCAGCCAACGACTAGTCTCCTACAATGAGCAGTTCTTC | CASSQRLVSYNEQFF
TRBJ2-1 | TRBD2 | TRBV29-1 | - | TGCAGCGTTGAAGCCCGACTAGCGGGAGTCACCTACAATGAGCAGTTCTTC | CSVEARLAGVTYNEQFF
TRBJ1-4 | - | TRBV6-5 | - | TGTGCCAGCAGATGGGCCGGAAAACTGTTTTTT | CASRWAGKLFF
TRBJ2-7 | - | TRBV4-3 | - | TGCGCCAGCAGCCAAGAGGGGTTGAACTCCTACGAGCAGTACTTC | CASSQEGLNSYEQYF
TRBJ2-1 | TRBD2 | TRBV6-5 | - | TGTGCCAGCAGTCGTAGCGGGAACTACTACAATGAGCAGTTCTTC | CASSRSGNYYNEQFF
TRBJ1-1 | - | TRBV7-9 | - | TGTGCCAGCAGCCATGGGCTGAACACTGAAGCTTTCTTT | CASSHGLNTEAFF
TRBJ2-2 | - | TRBV28 | few | TGTGCCAGCAGTTTAATAGTGTACACCGGGGAGCTGTTTTTT | CASSLIVYTGELFF
TRBJ2-3 | TRBD2 | TRBV5-1 | - | TGCGCCAGCCATAGCGGGGCCCTCGGAGATACGCAGTATTTT | CASHSGALGDTQYF
TRBJ2-1 | TRBD1 | TRBV9 | - | TGTGCCAGCAGCGTAGCTTCGGACAGGGGCCAACGTGGGAATGAGCAGTTCTTC | CASSVASDRGQRGNEQFF
TRBJ1-1 | - | TRBV7-9 | few | TGTGCCAGCAGCTTATTGAACACTGAAGCTTTCTTT | CASSLLNTEAFF
TRBJ1-1 | - | TRBV10-3 | - | TGTGCCATCCGGAGGGACACTGAAGCTTTCTTT | CAIRRDTEAFF
TRBJ1-2 | - | TRBV7-2 | - | TGTGCCAGCAGCTTTAATCTCGAAACCCATGGCTACACCTTC | CASSFNLETHGYTF
TRBJ1-1 | - | TRBV7-8 | - | TGTGCCAGCAGCTTCGGATTCCTGGACACTGAAGCTTTCTTT | CASSFGFLDTEAFF
TRBJ1-5 | - | TRBV29-1 | - | TGCAGCGCCCTCGAGGCCCAGGGCAATCAGCCCCAGCATTTT | CSALEAQGNQPQHF
TRBJ1-1 | - | TRBV4-3 | once | TGCGCCAGCAGCCAAGATCGAGGGACACCAATGAACACTGAAGCTTTCTTT | CASSQDRGTPMNTEAFF
TRBJ1-4 | - | TRBV30 | - | TGTGCCTGGAGTCCCCTTCGGGACACAGACGAAAGAGCAACTAATGAAAAACTGTTTTTT | CAWSPLRDTDERATNEKLFF
TRBJ2-7 | - | TRBV9 | - | TGTGCCAGCCACCCGGACGGAGTAGGGTACTTC | CASHPDGVGYF
TRBJ2-5 | - | TRBV4-1 | - | TGCGCCAGCAGCCAAGGACTGGGAATTCAAGAGACCCAGTACTTC | CASSQGLGIQETQYF
TRBJ1-1 | - | TRBV7-8 | - | TGTGCCAGCAGTTCCCTACTTCTGACGGAGAACACTGAAGCTTTCTTT | CASSSLLLTENTEAFF
TRBJ2-3 | - | TRBV7-6 | - | TGTGCCAGCAGCCCAATCACGGGGGGCACAGATACGCAGTATTTT | CASSPITGGTDTQYF
TRBJ2-1 | TRBD2 | TRBV11-2 | - | TGTGCCAGCCGTCCTGAACTAGCGGCCTACAATGAGCAGTTCTTC | CASRPELAAYNEQFF
TRBJ2-1 | TRBD1 | TRBV5-4 | - | TGTGCCAGCAGCCAGACAGGGGGCGCATCCTACAATGAGCAGTTCTTC | CASSQTGGASYNEQFF
TRBJ2-7 | - | TRBV12-5 | few | TGTGCTAGTGGTTTGGCCCTCGGTTTTGGGGAAAGCTCCTACGAGCAGTACTTC | CASGLALGFGESSYEQYF
TRBJ2-4 | TRBD2 | TRBV4-3 | - | TGCGCCAGCAGCCAATCAGCGGGAGGGCCTCAGTCCGCCAAAAACATTCAGTACTTC | CASSQSAGGPQSAKNIQYF
TRBJ2-5 | TRBD2 | TRBV12-3/TRBV12-4 | once | TGTGCCATCGGGGGGGGGCCAACAGAGACCCAGTACTTC | CAIGGGPTETQYF
TRBJ2-3 | - | TRBV10-2 | - | TGCGCCAGCAGCCCCTGGGGTGGGGACAACACAGATACGCAGTATTTT | CASSPWGGDNTDTQYF
TRBJ1-2 | - | TRBV3-1/TRBV3-2 | - | TGTGCCAGCAGCCAAGCAGTCCGGCCGTGGGACTACACCTTC | CASSQAVRPWDYTF
TRBJ2-2 | - | TRBV11-3 | - | TGTGCCAGCAGCTTGTCGGACGTCACCGGGGAGCTGTTTTTT | CASSLSDVTGELFF
TRBJ2-3 | TRBD2 | TRBV4-3 | - | TGCGCCAGCAGCCAAGGGGCGAGCGGGATCTCGTCAGATACGCAGTATTTT | CASSQGASGISSDTQYF
TRBJ1-2 | - | TRBV12-3/TRBV12-4 | once | TGTGCCAGCAGTTTAGGCAGGCCGTATGGCTACACCTTC | CASSLGRPYGYTF
TRBJ1-2 | - | TRBV27 | - | TGTGCCAGCACCCAGAGGGGGGCGCGGGGCTACACCTTC | CASTQRGARGYTF
TRBJ1-2 | TRBD1 | TRBV12-5 | - | TGTGCTAGTGGTTTGACGGGACAGGGGCCTAATGGCTACACCTTC | CASGLTGQGPNGYTF
TRBJ2-5 | TRBD1 | TRBV19 | - | TGTGCCAGTACCCGGACAGGGATGGAGACCCAGTACTTC | CASTRTGMETQYF
TRBJ1-2 | TRBD1 | TRBV7-2 | - | TGTGCCAGCAGCTTAACCCTTACGACAGGGACGGGTGGCTACACCTTC | CASSLTLTTGTGGYTF
TRBJ2-1 | TRBD2 | TRBV6-2/TRBV6-3 | - | TGTGCCAGCAGTTTTGGCGGGGGGAGTCCCTACCACAATGAGCAGTTCTTC | CASSFGGGSPYHNEQFF
TRBJ2-6 | TRBD1 | TRBV7-9 | - | TGTGCCAGCAGCCCCCGGACAGGGGACTCTGGGGCCAACGTCCTGACTTTC | CASSPRTGDSGANVLTF
TRBJ1-2 | - | TRBV7-8 | - | TGTGCCAGCAGCCCAGGACATGGCTACACCTTC | CASSPGHGYTF